This entry features one T cell receptor beta chain sequence. A much larger clone sits a single nucleotide away, making a read error possible. TCRdb reprocessed the 5' RACE reads via MiXCR and lists one record per CDR3 protein. The sample yields approximately 74,000 distinct CDR3 sequences, under 10% seen once. The data are from a study of neurological immune-mediated disorders. J lost 4 bases, V lost 5 bases, and 7 bases had no gene match. The CDR3 covers 17 residues. Germline V gene lookup returns CDR1 SGHTA and CDR2 FQGNSA. V usage is TRBV7-2 and J usage is TRBJ2-2; 13 bases fit TRBD2. The sample taken for sequencing was PBMCs. This receptor was obtained from a man aged 45-60 years in good health. In nucleotides, the CDR3 is TGTGCCAGCAGCGGCGGGACTAGCGGGATTTTCACCGGGGAGCTGTTTTTT. Translation gives CASSGGTSGIFTGELFF.